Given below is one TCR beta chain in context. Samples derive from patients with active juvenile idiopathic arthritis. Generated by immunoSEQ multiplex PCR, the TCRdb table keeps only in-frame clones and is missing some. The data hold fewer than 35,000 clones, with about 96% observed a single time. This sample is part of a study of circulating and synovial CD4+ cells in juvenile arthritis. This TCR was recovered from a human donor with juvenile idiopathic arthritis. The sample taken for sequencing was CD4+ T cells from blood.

The DNA for the CDR3 is TGTGCCAGCAGCTTTGAGAAGGCCGGGACTACTACCGGGGAGCTGTTTTTT. Translating gives CASSFEKAGTTTGELFF. This rearrangement joins TRBV7-8 to TRBJ2-2; 7 positions match TRBD2. The CDR3 is 17 residues long. V lost 3 bases to trimming and J lost 5 bases; unmatched junction nucleotides: 12. Germline V gene lookup returns CDR1 SGHVS and CDR2 FQNEAQ. Full variable domain (missing parts from reference TRBV7-8 and TRBJ2-2): GAGVSQSPRYKVAKRGQDVALRCDPISGHVSLFWYQQALGQGPEFLTYFQNEAQLDKSGLPSDRFFAERPEGSVSTLKIQRTQQEDSAVYLCASSFEKAGTTTGELFFGEGSRLTVL.